This TCR beta chain was sequenced for a study of shared clonotypes between healthy human individuals. Turning to this clone: Other DNA sequences in this specimen translate into the identical CDR3.

Measured with immunoSEQ multiplex PCR; TCRdb has only the in-frame clones, and not every one. The profile shows about 2 million clones, 85% to 95% of them singletons. The J segment lost 4 bases and the V segment lost 0 bases, leaving 4 bases of the junction unmatched. This CDR3 spans 15 amino acids. Germline-derived CDR1 and CDR2 are SGHDT and YYEEEE. CD8 cells regarded as naive lacked CD45RO, were positively chosen for CCR7, and omitted terminally differentiated effector memory CD45RA+ cells. The gene calls are TRBV5-6 and TRBJ2-1; 7 bases map to TRBD2. The receptor's source is a man younger than 35 in good health. Material for sequencing was naive CD8+ T cells sorted from blood. The CDR3 coding sequence is TGTGCCAGCAGCTTGGGAGCTAGCGGATACAATGAGCAGTTCTTC. This translates into CASSLGASGYNEQFF.